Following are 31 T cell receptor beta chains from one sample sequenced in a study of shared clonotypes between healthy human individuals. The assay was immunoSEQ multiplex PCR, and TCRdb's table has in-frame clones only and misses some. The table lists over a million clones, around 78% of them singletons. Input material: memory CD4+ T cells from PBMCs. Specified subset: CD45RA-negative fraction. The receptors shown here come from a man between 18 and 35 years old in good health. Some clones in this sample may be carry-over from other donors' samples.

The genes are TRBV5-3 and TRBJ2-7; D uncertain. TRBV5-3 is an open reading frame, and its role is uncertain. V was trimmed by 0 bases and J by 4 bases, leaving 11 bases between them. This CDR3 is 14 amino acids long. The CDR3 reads CARSLATVPYEQYF. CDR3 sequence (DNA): TGTGCCAGAAGCTTGGCGACGGTCCCGTACGAGCAGTACTTC.

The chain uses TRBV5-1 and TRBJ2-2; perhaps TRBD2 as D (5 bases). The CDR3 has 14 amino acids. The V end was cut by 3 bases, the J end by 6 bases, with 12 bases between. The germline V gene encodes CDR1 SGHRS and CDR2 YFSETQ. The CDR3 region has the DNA TGCGCCAGCAGCTATGAGGGTCAGGCCGGGGAGCTGTTTTTT. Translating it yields CASSYEGQAGELFF.

CDR3 region: CASSPPGQGGYGYTF. The CDR3 DNA reads as TGTGCCAGCAGCCCACCGGGACAGGGGGGCTATGGCTACACCTTC. The rearrangement uses TRBV7-8 and TRBJ1-2; 11 bases match TRBD1. V lost 5 bases and J lost 4; bases outside the gene matches: 6. The germline V gene encodes CDR1 SGHVS and CDR2 FQNEAQ. This CDR3 region has 15 residues. Full variable domain (remainder filled in from reference TRBV7-8 and TRBJ1-2): GAGVSQSPRYKVAKRGQDVALRCDPISGHVSLFWYQQALGQGPEFLTYFQNEAQLDKSGLPSDRFFAERPEGSVSTLKIQRTQQEDSAVYLCASSPPGQGGYGYTFGSGTRLTVV.

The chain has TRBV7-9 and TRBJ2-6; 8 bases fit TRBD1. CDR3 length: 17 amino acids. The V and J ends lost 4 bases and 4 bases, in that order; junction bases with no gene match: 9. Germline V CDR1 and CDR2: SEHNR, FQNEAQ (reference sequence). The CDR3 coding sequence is TGTGCCAGCAGCTCCTGGACAGGGAGGAGCGGGGCCAACGTCCTGACTTTC. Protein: CASSSWTGRSGANVLTF.

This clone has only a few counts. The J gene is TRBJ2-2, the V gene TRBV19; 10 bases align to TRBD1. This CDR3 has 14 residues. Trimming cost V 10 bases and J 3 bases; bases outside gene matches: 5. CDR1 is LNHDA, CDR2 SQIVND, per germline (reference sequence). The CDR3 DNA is TGTGCCACACGACAGGGGGCTTACACCGGGGAGCTGTTTTTT. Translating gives CATRQGAYTGELFF. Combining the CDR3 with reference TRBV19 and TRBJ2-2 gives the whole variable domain DGGITQSPKYLFRKEGQNVTLSCEQNLNHDAMYWYRQDPGQGLRLIYYSQIVNDFQKGDIAEGYSVSREKKESFPLTVTSAQKNPTAFYLCATRQGAYTGELFFGEGSRLTVL.

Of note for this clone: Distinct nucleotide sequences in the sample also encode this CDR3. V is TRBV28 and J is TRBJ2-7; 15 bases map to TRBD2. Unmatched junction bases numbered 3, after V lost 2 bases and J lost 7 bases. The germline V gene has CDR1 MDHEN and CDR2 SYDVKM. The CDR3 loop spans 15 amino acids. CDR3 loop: CASSLRTSGRGEQYF. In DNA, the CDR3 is TGTGCCAGCAGTTTACGGACTAGCGGGAGGGGGGAGCAGTACTTC.

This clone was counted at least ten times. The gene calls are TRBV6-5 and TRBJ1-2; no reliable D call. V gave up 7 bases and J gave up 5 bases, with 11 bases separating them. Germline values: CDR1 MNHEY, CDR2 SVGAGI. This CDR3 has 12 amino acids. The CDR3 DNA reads TGTGCCAGCAAAGACGACCGATATGGCTACACCTTC. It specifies CASKDDRYGYTF.

In DNA, the CDR3 is TGTGCCAGCTCACCGTCCAGGGTAAAGGAAGCTTTCTTT. Translated, it gives CASSPSRVKEAFF. This rearrangement joins TRBV18 to TRBJ1-1, with D possibly matching TRBD1 (5 bases). The germline gives CDR1 KGHSH, CDR2 LQKENI. This CDR3 spans 13 amino acids. The V end was cut by 3 bases, the J end by 8 bases, with 13 bases between.

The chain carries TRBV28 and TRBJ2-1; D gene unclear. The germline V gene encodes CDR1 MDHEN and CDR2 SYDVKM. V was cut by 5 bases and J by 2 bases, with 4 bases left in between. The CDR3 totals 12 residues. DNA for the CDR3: TGTGCCAGCAGTCCAACCTACAATGAGCAGTTCTTC. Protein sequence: CASSPTYNEQFF.

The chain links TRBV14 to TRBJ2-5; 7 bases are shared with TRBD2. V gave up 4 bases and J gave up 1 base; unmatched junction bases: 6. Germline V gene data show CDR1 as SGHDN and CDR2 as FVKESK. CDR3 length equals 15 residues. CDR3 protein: CASSPGGTIQETQYF. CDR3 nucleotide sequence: TGTGCCAGCAGCCCCGGGGGGACCATCCAAGAGACCCAGTACTTC.

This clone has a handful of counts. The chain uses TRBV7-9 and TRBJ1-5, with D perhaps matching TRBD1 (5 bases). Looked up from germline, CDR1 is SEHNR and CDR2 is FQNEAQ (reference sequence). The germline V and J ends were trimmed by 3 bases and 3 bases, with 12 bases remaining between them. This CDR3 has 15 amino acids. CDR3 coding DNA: TGTGCCAGCAGCTTCGGTACAGGCCTCAATCAGCCCCAGCATTTT. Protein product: CASSFGTGLNQPQHF.

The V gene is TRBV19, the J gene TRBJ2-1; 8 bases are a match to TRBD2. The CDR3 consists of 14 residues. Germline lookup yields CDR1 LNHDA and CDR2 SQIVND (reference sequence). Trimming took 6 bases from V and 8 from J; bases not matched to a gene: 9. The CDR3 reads CASSTSGRWDEQFF. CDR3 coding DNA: TGTGCCAGTAGCACGAGCGGGAGATGGGATGAGCAGTTCTTC.

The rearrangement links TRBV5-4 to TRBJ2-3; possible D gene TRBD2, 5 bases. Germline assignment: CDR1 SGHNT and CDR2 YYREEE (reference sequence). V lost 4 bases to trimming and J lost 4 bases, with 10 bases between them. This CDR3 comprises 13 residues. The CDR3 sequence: CASSRQEADTQYF. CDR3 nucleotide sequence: TGTGCCAGCAGCCGGCAGGAGGCAGATACGCAGTATTTT.

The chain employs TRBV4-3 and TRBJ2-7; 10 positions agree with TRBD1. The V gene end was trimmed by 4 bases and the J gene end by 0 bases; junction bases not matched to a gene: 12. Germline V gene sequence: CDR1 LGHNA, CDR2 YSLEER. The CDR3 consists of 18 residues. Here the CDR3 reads CASSLYLGTGVSSYEQYF. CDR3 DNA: TGCGCCAGCAGCCTTTATTTGGGGACAGGGGTCAGCTCCTACGAGCAGTACTTC.

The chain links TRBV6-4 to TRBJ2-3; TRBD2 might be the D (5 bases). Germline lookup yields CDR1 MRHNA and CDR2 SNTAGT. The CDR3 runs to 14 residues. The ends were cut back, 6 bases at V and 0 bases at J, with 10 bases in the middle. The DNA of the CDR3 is TGTGCCAGCAGGCAAAGACTAAGCACAGATACGCAGTATTTT. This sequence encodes CASRQRLSTDTQYF.

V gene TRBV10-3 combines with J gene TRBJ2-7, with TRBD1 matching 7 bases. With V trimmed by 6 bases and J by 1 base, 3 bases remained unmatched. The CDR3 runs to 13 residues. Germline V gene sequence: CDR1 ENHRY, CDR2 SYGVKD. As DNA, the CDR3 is TGTGCCATCAGGGACAGGTTATCCTACGAGCAGTACTTC. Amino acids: CAIRDRLSYEQYF.

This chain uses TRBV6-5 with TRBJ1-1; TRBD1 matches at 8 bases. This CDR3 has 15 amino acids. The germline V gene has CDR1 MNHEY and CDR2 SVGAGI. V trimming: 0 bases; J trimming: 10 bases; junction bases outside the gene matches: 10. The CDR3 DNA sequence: TGTGCCAGCAGTTACTCGTCCGGGACAGGTGGGAGAGCTTTCTTT. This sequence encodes CASSYSSGTGGRAFF.

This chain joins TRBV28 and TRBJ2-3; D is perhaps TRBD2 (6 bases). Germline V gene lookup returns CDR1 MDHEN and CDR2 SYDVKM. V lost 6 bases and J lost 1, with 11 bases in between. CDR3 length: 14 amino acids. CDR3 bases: TGTGCCAGCAGCCTTCCGGGGGGCACAGATACGCAGTATTTT. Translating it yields CASSLPGGTDTQYF.

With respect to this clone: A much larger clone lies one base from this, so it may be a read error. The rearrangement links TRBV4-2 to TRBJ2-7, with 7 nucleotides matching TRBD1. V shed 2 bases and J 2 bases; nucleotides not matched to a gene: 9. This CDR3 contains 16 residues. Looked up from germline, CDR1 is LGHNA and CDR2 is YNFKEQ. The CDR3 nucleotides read TGTGCCAGCAGCCAAATACCGGGGACAGCTCCCTACGAGCAGTACTTC. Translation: CASSQIPGTAPYEQYF.

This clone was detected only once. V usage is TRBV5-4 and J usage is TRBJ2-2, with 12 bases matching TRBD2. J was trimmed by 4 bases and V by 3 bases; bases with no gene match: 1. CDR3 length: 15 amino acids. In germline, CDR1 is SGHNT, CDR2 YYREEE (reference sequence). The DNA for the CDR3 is TGTGCCAGCAGCTCGGGACTAGCGGGCACCGGGGAGCTGTTTTTT. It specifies CASSSGLAGTGELFF.

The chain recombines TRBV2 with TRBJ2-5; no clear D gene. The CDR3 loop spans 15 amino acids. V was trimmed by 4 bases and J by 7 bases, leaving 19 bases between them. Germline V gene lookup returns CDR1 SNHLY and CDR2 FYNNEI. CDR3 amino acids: CASSVGSRVSGTQYF. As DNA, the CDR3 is TGTGCCAGCAGTGTTGGGTCAAGGGTTTCGGGGACCCAGTACTTC. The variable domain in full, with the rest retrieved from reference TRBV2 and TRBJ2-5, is EPEVTQTPSHQVTQMGQEVILRCVPISNHLYFYWYRQILGQKVEFLVSFYNNEISEKSEIFDDQFSVERPDGSNFTLKIRSTKLEDSAMYFCASSVGSRVSGTQYFGPGTRLLVL.

The CDR3 sequence: CAISELTGALPGDTF. The DNA of the CDR3 is TGTGCCATCAGTGAGCTGACAGGGGCCCTACCTGGAGACACCTTC. The genes are TRBV10-3 and TRBJ1-2, with 8 bases lining up with TRBD1. This CDR3 spans 15 amino acids. Germline V gene lookup returns CDR1 ENHRY and CDR2 SYGVKD. V gave up 2 bases and J gave up 12 bases; unmatched junction bases: 14.

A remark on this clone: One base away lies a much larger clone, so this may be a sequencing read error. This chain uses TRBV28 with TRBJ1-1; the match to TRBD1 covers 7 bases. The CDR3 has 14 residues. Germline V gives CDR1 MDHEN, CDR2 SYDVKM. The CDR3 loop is CASRFDRASTEASF. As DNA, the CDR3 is TGTGCCAGCAGATTCGACAGGGCCTCCACTGAAGCTTCCTTT.

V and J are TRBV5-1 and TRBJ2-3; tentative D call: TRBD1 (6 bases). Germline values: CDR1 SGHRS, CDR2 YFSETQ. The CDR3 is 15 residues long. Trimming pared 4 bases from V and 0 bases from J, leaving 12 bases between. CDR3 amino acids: CASSQGHPSTDTQYF. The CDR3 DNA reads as TGCGCCAGCAGCCAGGGACACCCGAGCACAGATACGCAGTATTTT.

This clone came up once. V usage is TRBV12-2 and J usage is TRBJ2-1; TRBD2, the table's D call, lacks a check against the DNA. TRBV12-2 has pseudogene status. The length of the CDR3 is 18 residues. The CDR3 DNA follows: TGTGCAAGTCGCTCTGAGGTGAGAGACCGCAAATCCTACAATGAGCAGTTCTTC. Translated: CASRSEVRDRKSYNEQFF.

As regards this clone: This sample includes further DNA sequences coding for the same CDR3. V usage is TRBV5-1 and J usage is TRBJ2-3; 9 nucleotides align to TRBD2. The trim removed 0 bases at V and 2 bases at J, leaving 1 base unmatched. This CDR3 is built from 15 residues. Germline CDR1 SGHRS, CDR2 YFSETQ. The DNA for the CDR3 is TGCGCCAGCAGCTTGGGACTAGCGGTCACAGATACGCAGTATTTT. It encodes CASSLGLAVTDTQYF.

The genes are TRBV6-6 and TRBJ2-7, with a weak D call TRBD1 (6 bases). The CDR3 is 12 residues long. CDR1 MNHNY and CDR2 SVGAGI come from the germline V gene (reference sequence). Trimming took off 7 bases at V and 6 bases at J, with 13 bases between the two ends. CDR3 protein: CASTSTGSEQYF. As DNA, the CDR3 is TGTGCCAGCACCTCTACAGGGAGCGAGCAGTACTTC.

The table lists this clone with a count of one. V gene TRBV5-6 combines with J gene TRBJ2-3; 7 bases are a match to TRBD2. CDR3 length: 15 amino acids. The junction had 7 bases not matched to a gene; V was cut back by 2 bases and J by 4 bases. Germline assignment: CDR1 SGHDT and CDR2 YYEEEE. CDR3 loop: CASSFQTSRPDTQYF. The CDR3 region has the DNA TGTGCCAGCAGCTTCCAGACTAGCAGGCCAGATACGCAGTATTTT.

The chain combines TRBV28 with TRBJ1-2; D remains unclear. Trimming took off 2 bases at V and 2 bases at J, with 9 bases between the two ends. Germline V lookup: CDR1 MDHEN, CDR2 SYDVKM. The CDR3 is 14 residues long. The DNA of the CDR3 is TGTGCCAGCAGTTTAATCACGGGGAACTATGGCTACACCTTC. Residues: CASSLITGNYGYTF.

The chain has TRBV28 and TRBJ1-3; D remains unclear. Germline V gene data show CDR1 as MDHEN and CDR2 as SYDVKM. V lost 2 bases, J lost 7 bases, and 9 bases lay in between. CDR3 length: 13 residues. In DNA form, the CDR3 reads TGTGCCAGCAGTTTAAGATGGAGGAACACCATATATTTT. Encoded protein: CASSLRWRNTIYF. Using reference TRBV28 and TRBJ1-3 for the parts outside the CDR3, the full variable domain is DVKVTQSSRYLVKRTGEKVFLECVQDMDHENMFWYRQDPGLGLRLIYFSYDVKMKEKGDIPEGYSVSREKKERFSLILESASTNQTSMYLCASSLRWRNTIYFGEGSWLTVV.

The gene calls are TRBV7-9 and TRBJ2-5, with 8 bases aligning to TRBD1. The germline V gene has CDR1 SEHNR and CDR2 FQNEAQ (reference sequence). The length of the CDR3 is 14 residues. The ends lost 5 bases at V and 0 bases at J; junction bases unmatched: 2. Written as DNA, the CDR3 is TGTGCCAGCAGCAAACAGGGGGACCAAGAGACCCAGTACTTC. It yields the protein CASSKQGDQETQYF.